This T cell receptor (beta chain) derives from a study of Tregs in tolerant kidney transplant recipients. General study points: Few patients were studied, so findings need validation in larger groups. The most relevant donor-specific Treg TCRbeta repertoire apparently came from expansion with activated donor B cells.

This CDR3 is 18 amino acids long. CDR1 and CDR2 (germline): MNHEY, SMNVEV (reference sequence). After removal of 5 bases from V and 6 bases from J, the junction contained 14 bases not matched to a gene. Thawed PBMCs were FACS-sorted into unstimulated CD4+CD25+CD127- regulatory T cells, CD4+CD25- non-regulatory cells, CD4 and CD8 cells. For this clone: Antigen specificity is unknown.

TCRdb keeps only in-frame clones here, not all; method: immunoSEQ multiplex PCR. The sample yields around 50,000 clones, over 70% seen once. J is TRBJ2-1 and V is TRBV27, with 12 bases identical to TRBD2. This clonotype was obtained from a human donor in good health. The material sequenced was CD4+ T cells from blood. Written as DNA, the CDR3 is TGTGCCAGCAGTCCAATTCCCCTACCGGGACTAGCGGGCAATGAGCAGTTCTTC. Protein: CASSPIPLPGLAGNEQFF.